This T cell receptor beta chain was observed in a study of blood T cells in healthy people across ages. Study-level points and caveats: Naive T cell percentage showed a strong correlation with TCR beta diversity.

There were healthy Caucasian individuals from Russia, aged roughly 6 to 95, serving as donors. Each donor gave roughly 9.8 milliliters of peripheral blood. The length of the CDR3 is 13 residues. The J segment lost 5 bases and the V segment lost 5 bases, leaving 4 bases of the junction unmatched. This clonotype was seen more than once but under ten times. Its antigen is unidentified. Then a second PCR, running roughly 6 to 12 cycles, was carried out with a sample-barcoded 5' primer and a J-beta primer mix. Tags on each cDNA molecule came from a template-switch adaptor with 12 random nucleotides. TCRdb passed the 5' RACE reads through MiXCR, listing each CDR3 protein once. The data show about 730,000 distinct CDR3 sequences, approximately 43% seen once.

The gene calls are TRBV12-3 or TRBV12-4 and TRBJ1-1; 8 bases line up with TRBD1. The sequenced material came from blood. This clonotype was sampled from an older woman in good health. The CDR3 nucleotides are TGTGCCAGCAGTCCCAGGGGGCGAACTGAAGCTTTCTTT. Translating gives CASSPRGRTEAFF.